This entry features one TCR beta chain sequence. What it recognizes is unknown. The CDR3 extends over 16 amino acids. After removal of 5 bases from V and 6 bases from J, the junction contained 8 bases not matched to a gene. CDR1 and CDR2 (germline): SGHNT, YYREEE (reference sequence). Focal radiation plus CTLA-4 blockade with ipilimumab was given to patients with chemo-refractory metastatic non-small-cell lung cancer. Libraries were prepared by immunoSEQ multiplex PCR; TCRdb keeps only in-frame clonotypes and omits some of them. The sample has around 90,000 clones; about four fifths are singletons. The sample belongs to a study of radiotherapy plus CTLA-4 blockade in lung cancer. General study results and limits: Tumor-origin TCR clones grew in blood after radiotherapy plus ipilimumab. Best predicting response, reportedly, were early blood T cell clone dynamics, with interferon-beta.

This sample comprised peripheral blood, obtained from a patient treated with radiotherapy plus ipilimumab. This sequence was found in a human donor with non-small cell lung cancer who had stable disease on radiotherapy plus ipilimumab. The chain links TRBV5-4 to TRBJ2-1; 13 nucleotides agree with TRBD2. Here the CDR3 reads CASRGSGLAGVNEQFF. The DNA of the CDR3 is TGTGCCAGCAGAGGGAGTGGACTAGCGGGAGTCAATGAGCAGTTCTTC. Using reference TRBV5-4 and TRBJ2-1 for the parts outside the CDR3, the full variable domain is ETGVTQSPTHLIKTRGQQVTLRCSSQSGHNTVSWYQQALGQGPQFIFQYYREEENGRGNFPPRFSGLQFPNYSSELNVNALELDDSALYLCASRGSGLAGVNEQFFGPGTRLTVL.